This T cell receptor (beta chain) came from a study of CD8 T cells in ankylosing spondylitis. Points from the study as a whole: Earlier literature documents some of the motif variants in reactive arthritis synovial fluid and blood. A TCR beta motif made of 7 to 9 highly homologous variants seemed typical of ankylosing spondylitis blood.

MiXCR was run by TCRdb on the 5' RACE reads, yielding one entry per CDR3 protein. The sample shows about 350,000 distinct CDR3 sequences, approximately 22% of them seen only once. The CDR3 runs 14 residues. CDR1 MNHEY and CDR2 SMNVEV come from the germline V gene (reference sequence). Trimming at V came to 4 bases and at J to 5 bases, leaving 7 bases not matched to a gene. This clonotype was found many times. The target antigen is unknown. The V call is TRBV27, the J call TRBJ2-5, with TRBD1 identical over 7 bases. Material for sequencing was blood, either unsorted or a sorted T cell fraction (not recorded which). The source of this sequence is a male donor with ankylosing spondylitis or in good health (not recorded which). In DNA form, the CDR3 reads TGTGCCAGCAGTTGGGACAGCCAGCAGGAGACCCAGTACTTC. Translation: CASSWDSQQETQYF.